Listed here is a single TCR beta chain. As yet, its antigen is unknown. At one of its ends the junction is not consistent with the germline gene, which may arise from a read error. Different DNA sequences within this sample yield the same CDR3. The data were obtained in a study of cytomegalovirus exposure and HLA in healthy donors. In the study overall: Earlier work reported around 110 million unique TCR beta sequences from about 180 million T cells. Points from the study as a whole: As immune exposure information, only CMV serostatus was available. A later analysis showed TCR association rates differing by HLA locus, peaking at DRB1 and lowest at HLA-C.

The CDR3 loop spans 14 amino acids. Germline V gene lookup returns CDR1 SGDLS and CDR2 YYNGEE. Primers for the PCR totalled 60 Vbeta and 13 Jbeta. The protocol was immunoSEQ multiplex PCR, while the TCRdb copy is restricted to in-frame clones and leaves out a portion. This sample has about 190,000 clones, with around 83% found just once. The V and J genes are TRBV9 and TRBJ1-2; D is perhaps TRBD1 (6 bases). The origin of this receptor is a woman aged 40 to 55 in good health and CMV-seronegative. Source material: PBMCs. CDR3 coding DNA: TGTGCCAGTAGCGTAGCTCAGGACAGCTATGGCTACACCTTC. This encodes CASSVAQDSYGYTF.